This is a list of T cell receptor beta chains from one sample in a study of blood T cell repertoires in COVID-19. Produced via immunoSEQ multiplex PCR; TCRdb's table is partial and in-frame only. The sample lists approximately 210,000 clones; around 95% were seen once. Specimen: peripheral blood. The receptors derive from a man aged 25 to 45 with COVID-19, enrolled during active disease. The CDR3 runs from the conserved cysteine through the conserved F or W.

v_gene,CDR3aa
TRBV5-5,CASSLAGGTSYEQYF
TRBV19,CASSRPGGGEQYF
TRBV9,CASSVEQGVGVPLHF
TRBV30,CAWSVGSLGNQPQHF
TRBV19,CASSSRTSGGYQPQHF
TRBV27,CASSLGSGSLYEQYF
TRBV21-1,CASSNQTGRPSPLHF
TRBV6-5,CASSPEVGYGYTF
TRBV7-3,CASSPGQEYGYTF
TRBV5-5,CASSLAFGSYEQYF
TRBV20-1,CSASRQGVENEQFF
TRBV9,CASSVEEGLGSDQETQYF